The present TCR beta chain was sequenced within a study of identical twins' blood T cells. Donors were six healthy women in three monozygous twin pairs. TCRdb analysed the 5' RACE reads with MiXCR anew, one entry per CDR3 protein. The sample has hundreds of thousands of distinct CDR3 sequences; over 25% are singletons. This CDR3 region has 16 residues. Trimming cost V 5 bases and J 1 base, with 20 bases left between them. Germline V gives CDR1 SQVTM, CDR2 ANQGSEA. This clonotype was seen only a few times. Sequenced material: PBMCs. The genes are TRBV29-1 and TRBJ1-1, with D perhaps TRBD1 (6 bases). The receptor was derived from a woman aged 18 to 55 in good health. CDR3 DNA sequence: TGCAGCGTTCCTATGATTGTCGGGACATCGAACACTGAAGCTTTCTTT. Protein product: CSVPMIVGTSNTEAFF.